This TCR beta chain was captured in a study of OX40 agonist ivuxolimab in advanced cancers. About the study: A partial response was reached by three patients: one with hepatocellular carcinoma and two with cutaneous melanoma. Points from the study as a whole: Researchers report that CD8+ T cells had, on average, more expanded clones than CD4+. Certain nonresponders likewise exhibited a low normalized T-cell clonal expansion. Dose levels from 0.1 to 3.0 mg/kg saw CD4+ and CD8+ blood T cells expand clonally by week 6.

Only in-frame clones appear in the TCRdb table, and some are missing; sequencing was by immunoSEQ multiplex PCR. The sample lists around 57,000 clones, approximately 90% seen once, with more than 20% in the top ten. Note on this clone: Its antigen is not identified.

This TCR was recovered from an adult with an advanced solid tumor such as melanoma, head and neck, liver or kidney cancer. The specimen comprised CD4+ or CD8+ T cells sorted from blood, sampled in a trial of the OX40 agonist ivuxolimab.

The CDR3: CASSLSGSSDTQYF. The DNA for the CDR3 is TGTGCCAGCAGTTTATCAGGAAGCTCAGATACGCAGTATTTT. The rearrangement links TRBV28 to TRBJ2-3; D gene ambiguous. Germline assignment: CDR1 MDHEN and CDR2 SYDVKM. The CDR3 loop spans 14 amino acids. Trimming removed 1 base from V and 4 bases from J, with 9 bases in between.